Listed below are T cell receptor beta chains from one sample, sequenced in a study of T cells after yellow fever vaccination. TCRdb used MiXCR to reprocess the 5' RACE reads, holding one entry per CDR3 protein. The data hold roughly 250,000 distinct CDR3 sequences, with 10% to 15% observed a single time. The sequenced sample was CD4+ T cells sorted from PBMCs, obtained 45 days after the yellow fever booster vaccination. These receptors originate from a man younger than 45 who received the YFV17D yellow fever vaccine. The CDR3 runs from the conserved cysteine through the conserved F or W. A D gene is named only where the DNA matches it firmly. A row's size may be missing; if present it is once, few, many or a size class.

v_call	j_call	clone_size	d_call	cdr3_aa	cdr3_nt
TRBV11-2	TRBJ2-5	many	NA	CASSFRGRDETQYF	TGTGCCAGCAGCTTCAGGGGAAGGGACGAGACCCAGTACTTC
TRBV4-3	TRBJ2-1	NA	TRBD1	CASSQQAGQVNEQFF	TGCGCCAGCAGCCAACAAGCCGGACAGGTCAATGAGCAGTTCTTC
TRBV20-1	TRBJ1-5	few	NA	CSARDERAGWSNQPQHF	TGCAGTGCTAGAGATGAGAGGGCAGGGTGGAGCAATCAGCCCCAGCATTTT
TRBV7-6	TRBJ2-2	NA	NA	CASSRVPGELFF	TGTGCCAGCAGCAGAGTTCCCGGGGAGCTGTTTTTT
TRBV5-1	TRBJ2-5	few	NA	CASSLGPFQRQETQYF	TGCGCCAGCAGCTTAGGACCATTTCAGCGGCAAGAGACCCAGTACTTC
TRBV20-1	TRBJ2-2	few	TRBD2	CSARDPRGRGNTGELFF	TGCAGTGCTAGAGACCCCCGCGGGAGGGGTAACACCGGGGAGCTGTTTTTT
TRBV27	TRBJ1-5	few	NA	CASTEGGYQPQHF	TGTGCCAGCACCGAGGGGGGGTATCAGCCCCAGCATTTT
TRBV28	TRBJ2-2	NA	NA	CASPDDTGELFF	TGTGCCAGCCCGGACGACACCGGGGAGCTGTTTTTT
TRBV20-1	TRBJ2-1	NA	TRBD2	CSARRTTSGTYNEQFF	TGCAGTGCTCGGCGAACGACTAGCGGGACCTACAATGAGCAGTTCTTC
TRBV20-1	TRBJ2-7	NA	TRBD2	CSARGGAGESSYEQYF	TGCAGTGCTAGAGGGGGCGCGGGGGAGTCCTCCTACGAGCAGTACTTC
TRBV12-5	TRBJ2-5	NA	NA	CASGGYQETQYF	TGTGCTAGTGGTGGGTACCAAGAGACCCAGTACTTC
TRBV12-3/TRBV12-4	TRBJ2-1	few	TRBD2	CASTFWGGINEQFF	TGTGCCAGCACCTTTTGGGGGGGGATCAATGAGCAGTTCTTC
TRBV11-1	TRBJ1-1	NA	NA	CASSRWDVIPFMNTEAFF	TGTGCCAGCAGCCGCTGGGACGTAATACCTTTTATGAACACTGAAGCTTTCTTT
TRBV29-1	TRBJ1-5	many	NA	CSVGDGLSNQPQHF	TGCAGCGTTGGAGATGGTTTGAGCAATCAGCCCCAGCATTTT
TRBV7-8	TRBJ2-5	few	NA	CASSLIRGTQYF	TGTGCCAGCAGCTTAATCCGCGGGACCCAGTACTTC
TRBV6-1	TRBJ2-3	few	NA	CASSRWGRELTDTQYF	TGTGCCAGCAGCCGTTGGGGGCGGGAACTGACAGATACGCAGTATTTT
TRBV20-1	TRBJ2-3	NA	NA	CSARETAFTDTQYF	TGCAGTGCTAGAGAGACAGCCTTCACAGATACGCAGTATTTT
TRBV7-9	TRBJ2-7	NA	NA	CASSLDGLGIYEQYF	TGTGCCAGCAGCTTAGACGGTCTAGGAATCTACGAGCAGTACTTC
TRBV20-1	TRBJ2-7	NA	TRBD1	CSASSGGWYEQYF	TGCAGTGCTAGCTCAGGGGGCTGGTACGAGCAGTACTTC
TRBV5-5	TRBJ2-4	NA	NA	CASSLRSGNSKNIQYF	TGTGCCAGCAGCTTGAGGTCGGGGAATTCCAAAAACATTCAGTACTTC
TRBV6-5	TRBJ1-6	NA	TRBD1	CASSYSRDSSYNSPLHF	TGTGCCAGCAGTTACTCGAGGGACAGCTCCTATAATTCACCCCTCCACTTT
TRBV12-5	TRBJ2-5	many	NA	CASGLEEGTQYF	TGTGCTAGTGGTCTAGAGGAAGGGACCCAGTACTTC
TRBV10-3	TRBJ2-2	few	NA	CAISASNTGELFF	TGTGCCATCAGTGCAAGTAACACCGGGGAGCTGTTTTTT
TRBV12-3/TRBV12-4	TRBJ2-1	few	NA	CASSLRDFYNEQFF	TGTGCCAGCAGTTTAAGGGACTTCTACAATGAGCAGTTCTTC
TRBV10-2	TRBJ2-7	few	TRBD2	CASGRTSGIGEQYF	TGCGCCAGCGGCAGGACTAGCGGGATTGGCGAGCAGTACTTC
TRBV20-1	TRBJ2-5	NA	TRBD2	CSAKTSGSPGETQYF	TGCAGTGCAAAGACTAGCGGGAGTCCTGGGGAGACCCAGTACTTC
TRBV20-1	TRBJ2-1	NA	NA	CSGATYNEQFF	TGCAGTGGGGCAACCTACAATGAGCAGTTCTTC
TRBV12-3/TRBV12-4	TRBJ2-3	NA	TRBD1	CASSLFRTGADTQYF	TGTGCCAGCAGTTTGTTCAGGACAGGGGCAGATACGCAGTATTTT
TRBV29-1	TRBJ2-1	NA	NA	CSVHPGLHYNEQFF	TGCAGCGTCCACCCGGGACTCCATTACAATGAGCAGTTCTTC
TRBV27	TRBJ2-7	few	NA	CASSLSQVRSYEQYF	TGTGCCAGCAGTTTATCGCAGGTTCGGTCCTACGAGCAGTACTTC
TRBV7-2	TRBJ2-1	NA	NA	CASSQEPLWGQFF	TGTGCCAGCAGCCAAGAGCCCCTTTGGGGGCAGTTCTTC
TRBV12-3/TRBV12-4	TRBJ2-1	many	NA	CASSPALVAEQFF	TGTGCCAGCAGCCCGGCCCTGGTGGCTGAGCAGTTCTTC
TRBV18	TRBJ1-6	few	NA	CASSPRDTVSHSPLHF	TGTGCCAGCTCACCACGAGACACAGTTTCTCATTCACCCCTCCACTTT
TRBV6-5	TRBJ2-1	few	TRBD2	CASSYSKLVAGGGEQFF	TGTGCCAGCAGTTACTCGAAGTTGGTAGCGGGAGGGGGTGAGCAGTTCTTC
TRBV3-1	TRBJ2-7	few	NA	CASSQLQGRSTIEQYF	TGTGCCAGCAGCCAGCTCCAGGGGCGGAGTACGATCGAGCAGTACTTC
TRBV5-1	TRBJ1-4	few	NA	CASSLEAFSEKLFF	TGCGCCAGCAGCTTGGAGGCGTTTAGCGAAAAACTGTTTTTT
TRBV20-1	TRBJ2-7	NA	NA	CSARDGRDYEQYF	TGCAGTGCTAGAGATGGGCGGGATTACGAGCAGTACTTC
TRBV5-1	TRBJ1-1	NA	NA	CASSLARYGNTEAFF	TGCGCCAGCAGCTTGGCCAGATACGGGAACACTGAAGCTTTCTTT
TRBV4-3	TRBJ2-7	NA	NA	CASSQVHGGPGSGEQYF	TGCGCCAGCAGCCAAGTACACGGAGGTCCGGGATCGGGAGAGCAGTACTTC
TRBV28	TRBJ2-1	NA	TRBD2	CASNSGVYNEQFF	TGTGCCAGCAATAGCGGGGTGTACAATGAGCAGTTCTTC